The 29 T cell receptor beta chains in this list originate from one sample, sequenced in a study of blood T cells in healthy people across ages. A J-beta primer mix and a sample-barcoded 5' primer were used in a second PCR of roughly 6 to 12 cycles. TCRdb passed the 5' RACE reads through MiXCR, listing each CDR3 protein once. The repertoire includes roughly 730,000 distinct CDR3 sequences, around three fifths of them detected once, and around 24% sits in the top ten. Sequencing was done on a sample of blood. All receptors derive from a middle-aged man in good health.

The chain recombines TRBV6-2 or TRBV6-3 with TRBJ2-3; D not certain. Trimming left V 6 bases short and J 7 bases short, with 8 bases between. This CDR3 has 11 residues. Per germline, CDR1 MNHEY and CDR2 SVGEGT. The DNA of the CDR3 is TGTGCCAGCAGGTACGGGCATACGCAGTATTTT. Translation: CASRYGHTQYF.

This clonotype was found a few times. V gene TRBV7-2 combines with J gene TRBJ1-1; TRBD1 aligns across 9 bases. Germline V gene data show CDR1 as SGHTA and CDR2 as FQGNSA. The CDR3 loop spans 15 amino acids. The J segment lost 7 bases and the V segment lost 6 bases, leaving 12 bases of the junction unmatched. In DNA, the CDR3 is TGTGCCAGCAGGATGACCGGGACAGGGTTGGATGAAGCTTTCTTT. This translates into CASRMTGTGLDEAFF.

J is TRBJ1-2 and V is TRBV19, with TRBD1 as a possible D gene (6 bases). The germline V and J ends were trimmed by 5 bases and 6 bases, with 16 bases remaining between them. CDR3 size: 14 residues. The germline V gene has CDR1 LNHDA and CDR2 SQIVND (reference sequence). CDR3 sequence (DNA): TGTGCCAGTAGTCGGCAGGGGCCAGGCGATGGCTACACCTTC. Its protein product is CASSRQGPGDGYTF.

This chain joins TRBV20-1 and TRBJ2-1; 10 positions match TRBD2. The CDR3 extends over 18 amino acids. With 4 bases clipped from V and 4 bases from J, the junction kept 16 bases outside the gene matches. In germline, CDR1 is DFQATT, CDR2 SNEGSKA (reference sequence). In DNA, the CDR3 is TGCAGTGCTACCGAGGCTCGAATCGGACTAGCGGCATACAATGAGCAGTTCTTC. Translation: CSATEARIGLAAYNEQFF.

This clonotype was observed a handful of times. The rearrangement joins TRBV27 to TRBJ2-1; D ambiguous. Germline lookup yields CDR1 MNHEY and CDR2 SMNVEV (reference sequence). Trimming took 5 bases from V and 9 from J, leaving 11 bases between them. The CDR3 runs 12 residues. CDR3 loop: CASSPPEGEQFF. For the CDR3, the DNA is TGTGCCAGCAGTCCTCCCGAAGGTGAGCAGTTCTTC.

About this clonotype: A junction end diverges from the germline sequence, so it may reflect a read error. This sequence joins TRBV18 and TRBJ2-2; TRBD2 aligns across 9 bases. This CDR3 has 16 amino acids. The germline CDR1 and CDR2 sequences are KGHSH and LQKENI. CDR3 DNA sequence: TGTGCCAGCTCGCCACGTAGCGGGAGTATCGTCGGGGAGCTGTTTTTT. It encodes CASSPRSGSIVGELFF.

Only a few counts were recorded for this clonotype. The genes are TRBV5-6 and TRBJ2-7; 10 nucleotides align to TRBD2. Germline CDR1 is SGHDT and CDR2 is YYEEEE. After removal of 2 bases from V and 4 bases from J, the junction contained 18 bases not matched to a gene. The CDR3 contains 19 residues. The CDR3 DNA sequence: TGTGCCAGCAGCTTACGGCAACGGGGGTTAGCGGGAGGAGGTTACGAGCAGTACTTC. Protein sequence: CASSLRQRGLAGGGYEQYF.

The sample holds one count of this clonotype. The V and J genes are TRBV25-1 and TRBJ2-1; D remains ambiguous. This CDR3 comprises 13 residues. The V and J ends lost 8 bases and 6 bases respectively, with 14 bases between them. The germline CDR1 and CDR2 sequences are MGHDK and SYGVNS. CDR3 sequence reads: CASATGPVNEQFF. CDR3 sequence (DNA): TGTGCCAGCGCAACCGGACCCGTCAATGAGCAGTTCTTC.

The chain combines TRBV20-1 with TRBJ2-1; a possible D gene is TRBD1 (6 bases). Germline V gene lookup returns CDR1 DFQATT and CDR2 SNEGSKA (reference sequence). V was pared by 3 bases and J by 5 bases, with 17 bases between. The CDR3 is 15 amino acids. CDR3 region: CSASTLRGSHNEQFF. CDR3 in DNA: TGCAGTGCTAGTACCCTCAGGGGATCCCACAATGAGCAGTTCTTC.

This chain links TRBV6-5 with TRBJ2-3; 10 nucleotides agree with TRBD1. This CDR3 has 16 residues. The germline gives CDR1 MNHEY, CDR2 SVGAGI. V was clipped by 6 bases and J by 4 bases; unmatched bases: 10. The CDR3 here is CASRKGQGGSADTQYF. In nucleotides, the CDR3 is TGTGCCAGCAGAAAAGGACAGGGGGGGTCGGCAGATACGCAGTATTTT.

DNA for the CDR3: TGTGCCAGCAGGCCGGGACTAGCGGTAGACACCGGGGAGCTGTTTTTT. It translates to CASRPGLAVDTGELFF. The chain combines TRBV12-3 or TRBV12-4 with TRBJ2-2; 11 bases align to TRBD2. CDR3 length: 16 amino acids. With 6 bases clipped from V and 3 bases from J, the junction kept 6 bases outside the gene matches.

The rearrangement joins TRBV5-5 to TRBJ1-5, with a possible D match to TRBD1 (5 bases). The CDR3 length is 18 residues. Between the trimmed V and J ends, which lost 0 bases and 4 bases, there was a span of 20 bases. The germline CDR1 and CDR2 sequences are SGHKS and YYEKEE (reference sequence). CDR3: CASSLGRVTRGANQPQHF. The DNA of the CDR3 is TGTGCCAGCAGCTTGGGGCGGGTTACAAGGGGAGCTAATCAGCCCCAGCATTTT.

V usage is TRBV11-1 and J usage is TRBJ2-7; 8 bases map to TRBD1. The CDR3 has 15 amino acids. Germline V gene lookup returns CDR1 SGHAT and CDR2 FQDESV (reference sequence). Trimming cost V 4 bases and J 2 bases; bases outside gene matches: 7. CDR3: CASSSNRGKTYEQYF. CDR3 in DNA: TGTGCCAGCAGCTCGAACAGGGGGAAGACCTACGAGCAGTACTTC.

This chain links TRBV5-1 with TRBJ2-5; D is tentatively TRBD1 or TRBD2 (5 bases each). The ends were cut back, 1 base at V and 11 bases at J, with 15 bases in the middle. This CDR3 comprises 13 residues. Germline CDR1 and CDR2: SGHRS and YFSETQ. In nucleotides, the CDR3 is TGCGCCAGCAGCTTGACGAGTAGAGGGGAGCAGTACTTC. Protein: CASSLTSRGEQYF.

This rearrangement joins TRBV28 to TRBJ2-3, with a tentative D call TRBD1 (5 bases). In germline, CDR1 is MDHEN, CDR2 SYDVKM. V dropped 4 bases and J dropped 2 bases, with 13 bases sitting between them. The CDR3 runs to 15 residues. The CDR3 loop reads CASSSPDRVTDTQYF. In DNA, the CDR3 is TGTGCCAGCAGTTCCCCAGACAGAGTCACAGATACGCAGTATTTT.

The chain is built from TRBV6-2 or TRBV6-3 and TRBJ1-1; 9 bases line up with TRBD1. This CDR3 is 16 amino acids long. V shed 7 bases and J 0 bases; nucleotides not matched to a gene: 9. From germline, CDR1 is MNHEY and CDR2 SVGEGT. The CDR3 reads CASITGGGWLNTEAFF. Here the CDR3 DNA reads TGTGCCAGCATAACAGGGGGCGGATGGTTGAACACTGAAGCTTTCTTT.

About this clonotype: Since no conserved phenylalanine or tryptophan closes the CDR3, a read error is the likely cause. The V call is TRBV2, the J call TRBJ2-3; D unclear. Trimming stripped 4 bases from V and 3 bases from J, with 17 bases between. This CDR3 has 16 residues. Per the germline V gene, CDR1 is SNHLY and CDR2 is FYNNEI. The CDR3 protein is CASSGTGNGLTDTQYI. Written as DNA, the CDR3 is TGTGCCAGCAGTGGAACGGGCAATGGGTTGACAGATACGCAGTATATT.

V and J are TRBV7-2 and TRBJ1-2, with unresolved D. Trimming left V 2 bases short and J 0 bases short, with 10 bases between. Germline lookup yields CDR1 SGHTA and CDR2 FQGNSA. There are 15 residues in the CDR3. The DNA of the CDR3 is TGTGCCAGCAGCTTACAGACGGAAACTAACTATGGCTACACCTTC. This sequence encodes CASSLQTETNYGYTF.

The V gene is TRBV6-6, the J gene TRBJ2-6; 10 bases agree with TRBD1. CDR3 length equals 17 residues. Germline V gene sequence: CDR1 MNHNY, CDR2 SVGAGI (reference sequence). The V segment lost 7 bases and the J segment 0 bases; nucleotides outside the gene matches: 6. The CDR3 DNA reads TGTGCCAGCAATTCCGGGACAGGGGACTCTGGGGCCAACGTCCTGACTTTC. Protein: CASNSGTGDSGANVLTF.

The DNA of the CDR3 is TGTGCCAGCAGCCCTCCGGGTCGAGCGGAAGCTTTCTTT. Its translation is CASSPPGRAEAFF. The chain couples TRBV7-9 to TRBJ1-1; no definite D call. The V gene's germline CDR1 is SEHNR and CDR2 FQNEAQ (reference sequence). This CDR3 has 13 residues. The germline V and J ends were trimmed by 5 bases and 8 bases, with 15 bases remaining between them.

V is TRBV7-9 and J is TRBJ2-6; no reliable D call. V was cut by 3 bases and J by 4 bases, with 7 bases left in between. Germline lookup yields CDR1 SEHNR and CDR2 FQNEAQ (reference sequence). This CDR3 is built from 14 residues. The CDR3 DNA follows: TGTGCCAGCAGCTTTTACCTGGGGGCCAACGTCCTGACTTTC. Translated, it gives CASSFYLGANVLTF.

The rearrangement uses TRBV3-1 and TRBJ2-1, with D possibly TRBD2 on 6 matching bases. The CDR3 has 15 amino acids. V lost 0 bases, J lost 8 bases, and 14 bases lay in between. In germline, CDR1 is LGHDT, CDR2 YNNKEL (reference sequence). The CDR3, as DNA: TGTGCCAGCAGCCAAGAACAGGCGGGGTTCGATGAGCAGTTCTTC. Its translation: CASSQEQAGFDEQFF.

There are a few counts of this clonotype. The chain combines TRBV20-1 with TRBJ2-6, with a weak D call TRBD2 (5 bases). Trimming cost V 1 base and J 2 bases, with 9 bases left between them. Germline loops: CDR1 DFQATT, CDR2 SNEGSKA (reference sequence). There are 15 residues in the CDR3. CDR3: CSARVRGAGANVLTF. The DNA for the CDR3 is TGCAGTGCTAGAGTTCGGGGAGCTGGGGCCAACGTCCTGACTTTC.

In regard to this clonotype: A junction end diverges from the germline sequence, so it may reflect a read error. The V gene is TRBV29-1, the J gene TRBJ2-2; the D gene is possibly TRBD2 (7 bases). Germline CDR1 and CDR2: SQVTM and ANQGSEA. The CDR3 is 14 residues long. CDR3 protein: CSVEGGAGAGELFF. CDR3 bases: TGCAGCGTGGAAGGGGGGGCAGGCGCCGGGGAGCTGTTTTTT.

This clonotype was picked up a small number of times. CDR3 region: CASSQQRTNQETQYF. The CDR3 DNA reads as TGTGCCAGCAGCCAACAACGGACAAATCAAGAGACCCAGTACTTC. V usage is TRBV3-1 and J usage is TRBJ2-5; D might be TRBD1 (5 bases). This CDR3 is 15 amino acids long. In germline, CDR1 is LGHDT, CDR2 YNNKEL (reference sequence). V was shortened by 2 bases and J by 2 bases, with 12 bases between the two germline ends.

The chain links TRBV16 to TRBJ1-5, with D hard to call. Between the trimmed V and J ends, which lost 4 bases and 3 bases, there was a span of 16 bases. Germline CDR1 and CDR2: KGHSY and FQNENV. The CDR3 runs 16 residues. The CDR3 DNA sequence: TGTGCCAGCAGCCCAAATATAGACGGTTCCAATCAGCCCCAGCATTTT. Translating it yields CASSPNIDGSNQPQHF.

The chain combines TRBV2 with TRBJ2-7; 10 bases are shared with TRBD2. The CDR3 loop spans 14 amino acids. After removal of 6 bases from V and 2 bases from J, the junction contained 4 bases not matched to a gene. Per the germline V gene, CDR1 is SNHLY and CDR2 is FYNNEI. DNA for the CDR3: TGTGCCAGCAGGGGCGGACTAGCGGCCTACGAGCAGTACTTC. Translated, it gives CASRGGLAAYEQYF.

V usage is TRBV6-4 and J usage is TRBJ2-1; the match to TRBD2 covers 9 bases. The V segment lost 6 bases and the J segment 4 bases; nucleotides outside the gene matches: 4. This CDR3 region has 14 residues. CDR1 is MRHNA, CDR2 SNTAGT, per germline. In DNA, the CDR3 is TGTGCCAGCAGGCCCAGCGGGAGGTACAATGAGCAGTTCTTC. This encodes CASRPSGRYNEQFF.

The chain recombines TRBV7-9 with TRBJ2-3; D gene ambiguous. Germline-derived CDR1 and CDR2 are SEHNR and FQNEAQ (reference sequence). Trimming stripped 3 bases from V and 1 base from J, with 5 bases between. The CDR3 contains 13 residues. CDR3 amino acids: CASSLMCTDTQYF. DNA for the CDR3: TGTGCCAGCAGCTTGATGTGCACAGATACGCAGTATTTT.